This T cell receptor beta chain was retrieved from a study of somatic mutations in cytotoxic T cells in rheumatoid arthritis. Study-wide points: There were 8 of 65 patients in whom the largest CD8+ clone exceeded 20% of CD8+ cells.

About this clone itself: No antigen is known for it.

V shed 1 base and J shed 2 bases, with 18 bases lying between them. The CDR3 is 17 residues long. From germline, CDR1 is MNHNS and CDR2 SASEGT. Repertoires were generated with immunoSEQ multiplex PCR, while TCRdb's copy carries only in-frame clones and drops some. The sample yields some 11,000 clones, 70% to 85% seen once. The origin of this receptor is a woman aged 60-75 years with rheumatoid arthritis. What was sequenced was CD8+ T cells sorted from blood. This chain joins TRBV6-1 and TRBJ2-7; a weak D match, TRBD1 (6 bases). The CDR3 DNA follows: TGTGCCAGCAGTGAAGAGGGCGGCAGGGGAGCGACCTACGAGCAGTACTTC. Translated, it gives CASSEEGGRGATYEQYF.